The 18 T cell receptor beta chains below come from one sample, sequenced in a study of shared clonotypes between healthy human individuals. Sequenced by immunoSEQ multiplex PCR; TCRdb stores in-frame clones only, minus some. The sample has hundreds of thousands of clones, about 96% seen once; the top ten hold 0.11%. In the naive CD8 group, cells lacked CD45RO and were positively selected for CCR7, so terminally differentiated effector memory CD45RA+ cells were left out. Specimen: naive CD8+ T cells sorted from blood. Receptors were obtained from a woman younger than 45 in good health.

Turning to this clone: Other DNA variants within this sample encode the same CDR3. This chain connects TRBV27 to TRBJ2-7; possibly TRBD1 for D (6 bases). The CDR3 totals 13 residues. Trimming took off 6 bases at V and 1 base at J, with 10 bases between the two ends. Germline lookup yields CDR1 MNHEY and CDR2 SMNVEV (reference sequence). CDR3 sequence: CASRPTGSYEQYF. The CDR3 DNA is TGTGCCAGCAGGCCCACAGGGTCCTACGAGCAGTACTTC.

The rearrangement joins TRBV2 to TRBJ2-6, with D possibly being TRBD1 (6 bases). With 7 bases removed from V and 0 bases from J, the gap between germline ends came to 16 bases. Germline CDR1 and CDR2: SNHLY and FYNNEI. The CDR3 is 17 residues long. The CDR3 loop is CASIPPGHISGANVLTF. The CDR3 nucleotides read TGTGCCAGCATCCCCCCGGGACACATCTCTGGGGCCAACGTCCTGACTTTC.

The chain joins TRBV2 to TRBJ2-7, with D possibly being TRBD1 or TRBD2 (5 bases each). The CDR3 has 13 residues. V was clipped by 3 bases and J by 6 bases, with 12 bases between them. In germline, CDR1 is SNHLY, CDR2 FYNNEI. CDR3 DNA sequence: TGTGCCAGCAGTGATCAGGGAGCCGGCGAGCAGTACTTC. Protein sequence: CASSDQGAGEQYF.

The CDR3 bases are TGTGCCAGCAGCCCTACTAGCGGGAGAGCGAATGAGCAGTTCTTC. Amino acids: CASSPTSGRANEQFF. This chain links TRBV11-1 with TRBJ2-1; 11 bases map to TRBD2. The CDR3 extends over 15 amino acids. Unmatched junction bases numbered 7, after V lost 5 bases and J lost 7 bases. Germline lookup yields CDR1 SGHAT and CDR2 FQDESV (reference sequence).

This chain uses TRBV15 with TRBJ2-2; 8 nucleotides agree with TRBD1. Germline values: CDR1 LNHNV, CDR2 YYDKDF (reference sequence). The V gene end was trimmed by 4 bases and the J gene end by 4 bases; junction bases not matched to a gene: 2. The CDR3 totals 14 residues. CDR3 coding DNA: TGTGCCACCAGCATAACAGGGGGCACCGGGGAGCTGTTTTTT. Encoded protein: CATSITGGTGELFF.

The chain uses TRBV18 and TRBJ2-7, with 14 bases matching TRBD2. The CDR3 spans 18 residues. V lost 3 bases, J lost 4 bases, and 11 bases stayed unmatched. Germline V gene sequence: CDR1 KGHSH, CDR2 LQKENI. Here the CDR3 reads CASSPVGPRTSGGYEQYF. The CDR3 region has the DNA TGTGCCAGCTCACCTGTGGGCCCCCGGACTAGCGGGGGGTACGAGCAGTACTTC.

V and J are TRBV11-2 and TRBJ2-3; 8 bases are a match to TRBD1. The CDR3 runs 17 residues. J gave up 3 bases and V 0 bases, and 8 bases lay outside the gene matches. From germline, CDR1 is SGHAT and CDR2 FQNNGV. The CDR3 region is CASSLDPQGGETDTQYF. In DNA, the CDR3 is TGTGCCAGCAGCTTAGATCCACAGGGGGGAGAAACAGATACGCAGTATTTT.

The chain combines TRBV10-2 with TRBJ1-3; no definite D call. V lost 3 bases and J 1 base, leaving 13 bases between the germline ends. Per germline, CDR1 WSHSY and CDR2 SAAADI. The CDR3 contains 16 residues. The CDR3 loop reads CASSEVSEGSGNTIYF. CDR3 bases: TGCGCCAGCAGTGAAGTTTCCGAGGGTTCTGGAAACACCATATATTTT.

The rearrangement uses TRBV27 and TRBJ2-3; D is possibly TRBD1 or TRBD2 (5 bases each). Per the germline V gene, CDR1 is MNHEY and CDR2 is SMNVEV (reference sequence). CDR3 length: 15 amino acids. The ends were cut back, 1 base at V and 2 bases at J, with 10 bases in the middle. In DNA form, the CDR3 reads TGTGCCAGCAGTTTATTTCCCGGGGCCACAGATACGCAGTATTTT. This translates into CASSLFPGATDTQYF.

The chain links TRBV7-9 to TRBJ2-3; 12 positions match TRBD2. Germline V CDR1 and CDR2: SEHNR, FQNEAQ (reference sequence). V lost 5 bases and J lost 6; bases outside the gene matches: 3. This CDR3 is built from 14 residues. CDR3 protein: CASSGLAGMDTQYF. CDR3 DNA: TGTGCCAGCAGCGGACTAGCGGGAATGGATACGCAGTATTTT.

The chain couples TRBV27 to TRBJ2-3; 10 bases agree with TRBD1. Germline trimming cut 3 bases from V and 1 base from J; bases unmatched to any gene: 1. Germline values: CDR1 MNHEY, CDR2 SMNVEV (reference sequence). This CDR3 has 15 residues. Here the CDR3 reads CASSFGQGGTDTQYF. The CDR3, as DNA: TGTGCCAGCAGTTTTGGACAGGGGGGCACAGATACGCAGTATTTT.

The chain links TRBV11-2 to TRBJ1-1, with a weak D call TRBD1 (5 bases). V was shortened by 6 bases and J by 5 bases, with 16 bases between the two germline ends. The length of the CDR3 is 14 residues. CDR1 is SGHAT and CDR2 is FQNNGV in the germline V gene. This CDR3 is CASSAMQGGTEAFF. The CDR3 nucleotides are TGTGCCAGCAGTGCCATGCAGGGAGGTACTGAAGCTTTCTTT. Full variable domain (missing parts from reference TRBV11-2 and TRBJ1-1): EAGVAQSPRYKIIEKRQSVAFWCNPISGHATLYWYQQILGQGPKLLIQFQNNGVVDDSQLPKDRFSAERLKGVDSTLKIQPAKLEDSAVYLCASSAMQGGTEAFFGQGTRLTVV.

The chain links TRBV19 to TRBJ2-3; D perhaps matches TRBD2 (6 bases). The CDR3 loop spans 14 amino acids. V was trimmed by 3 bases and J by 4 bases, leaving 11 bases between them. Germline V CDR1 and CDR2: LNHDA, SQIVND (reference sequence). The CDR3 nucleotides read TGTGCCAGTAGTATCTGGGACTTTTCAGATACGCAGTATTTT. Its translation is CASSIWDFSDTQYF.

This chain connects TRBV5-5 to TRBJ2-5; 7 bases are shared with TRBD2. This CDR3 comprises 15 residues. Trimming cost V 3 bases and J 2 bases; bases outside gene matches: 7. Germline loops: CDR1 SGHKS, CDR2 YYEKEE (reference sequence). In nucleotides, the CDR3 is TGTGCCAGCAGCTGGGGGGACTACAGGCAAGAGACCCAGTACTTC. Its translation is CASSWGDYRQETQYF.

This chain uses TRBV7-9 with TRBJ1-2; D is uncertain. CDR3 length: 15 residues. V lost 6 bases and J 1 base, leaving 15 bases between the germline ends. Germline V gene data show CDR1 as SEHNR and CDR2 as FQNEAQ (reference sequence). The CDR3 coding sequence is TGTGCCAGCAGTCCAAACAGTCGAATTAACTATGGCTACACCTTC. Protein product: CASSPNSRINYGYTF.

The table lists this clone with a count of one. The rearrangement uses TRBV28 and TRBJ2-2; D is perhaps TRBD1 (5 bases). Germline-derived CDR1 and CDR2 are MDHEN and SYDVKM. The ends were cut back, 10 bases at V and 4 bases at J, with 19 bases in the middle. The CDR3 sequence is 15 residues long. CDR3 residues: CATVPFAGATGELFF. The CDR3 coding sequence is TGTGCCACCGTCCCCTTTGCTGGGGCCACCGGGGAGCTGTTTTTT.

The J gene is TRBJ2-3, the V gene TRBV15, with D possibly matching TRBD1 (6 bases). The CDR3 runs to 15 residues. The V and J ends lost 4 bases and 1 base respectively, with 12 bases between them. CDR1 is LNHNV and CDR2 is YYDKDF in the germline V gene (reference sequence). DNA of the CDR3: TGTGCCACCAGCACAGGGGTTCCCCGCACAGATACGCAGTATTTT. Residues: CATSTGVPRTDTQYF.

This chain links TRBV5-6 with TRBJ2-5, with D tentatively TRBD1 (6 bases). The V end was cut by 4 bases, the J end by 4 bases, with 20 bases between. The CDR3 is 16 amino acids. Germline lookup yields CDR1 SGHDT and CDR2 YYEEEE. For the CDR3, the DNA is TGTGCCAGCAGCGCCCTACAGGGCGGTCGTAGAGAGACCCAGTACTTC. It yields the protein CASSALQGGRRETQYF. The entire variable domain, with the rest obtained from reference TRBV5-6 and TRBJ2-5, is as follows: DAGVTQSPTHLIKTRGQQVTLRCSPKSGHDTVSWYQQALGQGPQFIFQYYEEEERQRGNFPDRFSGHQFPNYSSELNVNALLLGDSALYLCASSALQGGRRETQYFGPGTRLLVL.